Sequencing of this TCR beta chain was carried out in a study of CD8 T cells in ankylosing spondylitis. The CDR3 is 16 residues long. Germline lookup yields CDR1 SGHRS and CDR2 YFSETQ. V gave up 4 bases and J gave up 6 bases, with 23 bases separating them. TCRdb reprocessed the 5' RACE reads with MiXCR, giving one entry per CDR3 protein. The repertoire holds about 220,000 distinct CDR3 sequences, with about 11% as singletons. This clonotype has only a few counts. Specimen: blood, either unsorted or a sorted T cell fraction (not recorded which). The receptor was derived from a male donor with ankylosing spondylitis or in good health (not recorded which). The V and J genes are TRBV5-1 and TRBJ2-7; D may be TRBD1 (5 bases). For the CDR3, the DNA is TGCGCCAGCAGCCGGACGACAGTGGTCGTTTCAGGCGAGCAGTACTTC. Amino acid sequence: CASSRTTVVVSGEQYF.